These T cell receptor beta chains were read from a single sample in a study of shared clonotypes between healthy human individuals. Clones were read by immunoSEQ multiplex PCR, and TCRdb kept only the in-frame ones, dropping some. The sample lists about 2 million clones, approximately 94% seen once, with 0.9% to 1.5% in the top ten. Material for sequencing was naive CD8+ T cells sorted from blood. These receptors originate from a man between 18 and 29 years old in good health. The CDR3 runs from the conserved cysteine through the conserved F or W. Each record gives: CDR3 length, clone size, D gene, J gene, V gene, CDR3 DNA, CDR3 protein. D genes are given only for firm matches. Only part of the rows carry a size: once, few, many, or a class if the clone is expanded.

length: 14
size: NA
D: NA
J: TRBJ2-1
V: TRBV28
DNA: TGTGCCAGCAGTTTTGGCGATACCTACAATGAGCAGTTCTTC
CDR3: CASSFGDTYNEQFF

length: 12
size: NA
D: NA
J: TRBJ1-1
V: TRBV29-1
DNA: TGCAGCGTGCTCAGTGGAGGGACTGAAGCTTTCTTT
CDR3: CSVLSGGTEAFF

length: 13
size: few
D: NA
J: TRBJ1-2
V: TRBV10-3
DNA: TGTGCCATCAGTGAGTCTGTCGGGAGAGGCTACACCTTC
CDR3: CAISESVGRGYTF

length: 14
size: NA
D: NA
J: TRBJ1-1
V: TRBV2
DNA: TGTGCCAGCAGTGAGGGTGGGGCAGGCACTGAAGCTTTCTTT
CDR3: CASSEGGAGTEAFF

length: 17
size: once
D: TRBD1
J: TRBJ1-2
V: TRBV14
DNA: TGTGCCAGCAGCCCCCAGGGACAGGTTTCCACTCTCTATGGCTACACCTTC
CDR3: CASSPQGQVSTLYGYTF

length: 14
size: NA
D: TRBD2
J: TRBJ2-7
V: TRBV10-1
DNA: TGCGCCAGCAGTCAGCGGGAGGTTCCCTACGAGCAGTACTTC
CDR3: CASSQREVPYEQYF

length: 16
size: NA
D: NA
J: TRBJ1-6
V: TRBV25-1
DNA: TGTGCCAGTCAAGAAATGGGACCGAACTATAATTCACCCCTCCACTTT
CDR3: CASQEMGPNYNSPLHF

length: 15
size: NA
D: NA
J: TRBJ2-3
V: TRBV2
DNA: TGTGCCAGCGCCCTCTACGGGTCTAGCACAGATACGCAGTATTTT
CDR3: CASALYGSSTDTQYF

length: 14
size: NA
D: TRBD1
J: TRBJ2-2
V: TRBV7-9
DNA: TGTGCCAGCAGCCCCCGACAGGGGCCCGGGGAGCTGTTTTTT
CDR3: CASSPRQGPGELFF

length: 15
size: NA
D: NA
J: TRBJ2-5
V: TRBV5-8
DNA: TGTGCCAGCAGCCCGACGGGGGTATCCCAAGAGACCCAGTACTTC
CDR3: CASSPTGVSQETQYF

length: 17
size: NA
D: NA
J: TRBJ1-5
V: TRBV11-1
DNA: TGTGCCAGCAGCCAAACGACAAGGGGGTATAGCGATCAGCCCCAGCATTTT
CDR3: CASSQTTRGYSDQPQHF

length: 14
size: NA
D: NA
J: TRBJ1-5
V: TRBV21-1
DNA: TGTGCCAGCAGCAAAGGGGCAGCTTTTCAGCCCCAGCATTTT
CDR3: CASSKGAAFQPQHF

length: 15
size: NA
D: NA
J: TRBJ1-3
V: TRBV11-2
DNA: TGTGCCAGCAGCGATCACCTTCACTCTGGAAACACCATATATTTT
CDR3: CASSDHLHSGNTIYF

length: 14
size: NA
D: NA
J: TRBJ1-1
V: TRBV15
DNA: TGTGCCACCAGCAGAGATTTGGGTGAAGGTGAAGCTTTCTTT
CDR3: CATSRDLGEGEAFF

length: 15
size: NA
D: TRBD1
J: TRBJ2-7
V: TRBV6-6
DNA: TGTGCCAGCAGTTACTCGACAGGGGGCTTCTACGAGCAGTACTTC
CDR3: CASSYSTGGFYEQYF